The rows below give T cell receptor beta chains drawn from one sample of a study of shared clonotypes between healthy human individuals. The method was immunoSEQ multiplex PCR; TCRdb's version includes in-frame clones alone and lacks a portion of them. The sample has about 2 million clones, roughly 94% seen once; the top ten hold 0.1% to 0.15%. The specimen sequenced was naive CD4+ T cells sorted from blood. The receptors originated from a man younger than 30 in good health. The CDR3 runs from the conserved cysteine through the conserved F or W. A D gene is named only where the DNA matches it firmly. Some rows have no size entry. The others give once, few or many, or a class for an expanded clone.

J gene,V gene,D gene,clone size,CDR3 DNA,CDR3 protein
TRBJ1-5,TRBV28,TRBD1,NA,TGTGCCAGCAGTCTACAGGGGGCGAGCAATCAGCCCCAGCATTTT,CASSLQGASNQPQHF
TRBJ2-5,TRBV6-6,TRBD1,NA,TGTGCCAGCAGTCCCAATTCCGGGACAGGGTTGGAGACCCAGTACTTC,CASSPNSGTGLETQYF
TRBJ1-1,TRBV6-5,NA,NA,TGTGCCAGCAGCCGGCAGGGAATCACTGAAGCTTTCTTT,CASSRQGITEAFF
TRBJ2-2,TRBV11-2,NA,NA,TGTGCCAGCAGCTTAGCCCGAAGGACGAACACCGGGGAGCTGTTTTTT,CASSLARRTNTGELFF
TRBJ2-7,TRBV11-2,NA,NA,TGTGCCAGCAGCTGGGGTGGGTTTGGCGAGCAGTACTTC,CASSWGGFGEQYF
TRBJ1-2,TRBV5-1,NA,NA,TGCGCCAGCATGACTGGGCCAGATAACTATGGCTACACCTTC,CASMTGPDNYGYTF
TRBJ1-5,TRBV6-1,NA,NA,TGTGCCAGCAGTGACGTTAAATCGGGTCAGCCCCAGCATTTT,CASSDVKSGQPQHF
TRBJ1-1,TRBV19,TRBD1,NA,TGTGCCAGTAGCTCCCTGGGGACAGGGTTCGGCCTCACTGAAGCTTTCTTT,CASSSLGTGFGLTEAFF
TRBJ1-3,TRBV5-1,NA,NA,TGCGCCAGCAGCCCGGACGGCAGCTCTGGAAACACCATATATTTT,CASSPDGSSGNTIYF
TRBJ1-5,TRBV6-6,NA,NA,TGTGCCAGCAGTTACCTACTTGCAGGGAGCAATCAGCCCCAGCATTTT,CASSYLLAGSNQPQHF
TRBJ2-1,TRBV13,NA,NA,TGTGCCAGCAGCTTTCGCGGTAGCTTCGACAATGAGCAGTTCTTC,CASSFRGSFDNEQFF
TRBJ1-4,TRBV18,TRBD1,NA,TGTGCCAGCTCACCCCAGGGGGCGCGGGGTGAAAAACTGTTTTTT,CASSPQGARGEKLFF
TRBJ1-6,TRBV6-5,TRBD1,NA,TGTGCCAGCCGGGACAGGTGGGATTCACCCCTCCACTTT,CASRDRWDSPLHF
TRBJ1-1,TRBV18,TRBD1,NA,TGTGCCAGCTCCCCAGGTCGACAGGGGGCTAACACTGAAGCTTTCTTT,CASSPGRQGANTEAFF
TRBJ2-7,TRBV6-1,NA,once,TGTGCCAGTACTGGAGGACTGGGGCTCTACGAGCAGTACTTC,CASTGGLGLYEQYF
TRBJ2-5,TRBV27,TRBD2,NA,TGTGCCAGCAGACTCAGCGGGGGGAAGACGACCCAGTACTTC,CASRLSGGKTTQYF
TRBJ2-1,TRBV10-3,TRBD1,NA,TGTGCCATCAGTGAGCCTACGAGACCAGGGGGCAATGAGCAGTTCTTC,CAISEPTRPGGNEQFF
TRBJ1-4,TRBV30,NA,NA,TGTGCCGTGACCGTTGTGCGAGAAAAACTGTTTTTT,CAVTVVREKLFF
TRBJ2-3,TRBV18,NA,once,TGTGCCAGCTCACCACCGGGTGTTGCAGATACGCAGTATTTT,CASSPPGVADTQYF
TRBJ2-5,TRBV7-6,NA,NA,TGTGCCAGCAGCTCGAACCAAGAGACCCAGTACTTC,CASSSNQETQYF
TRBJ1-5,TRBV4-1,NA,NA,TGCGCCAGCAGCCAAGATGTAGTTAACAATCAGCCCCAGCATTTT,CASSQDVVNNQPQHF
TRBJ2-5,TRBV15,NA,NA,TGTGCCACCAGCAGAGATAGTGCCCTGCAAGAGACCCAGTACTTC,CATSRDSALQETQYF
TRBJ2-1,TRBV7-2,TRBD1,NA,TGTGCCAGCAGCTTCGCCGGGACAGTAACTGAGCAGTTCTTC,CASSFAGTVTEQFF
TRBJ2-7,TRBV29-1,NA,once,TGCAGCGTTGAAGATATCGAGCAGTACTTC,CSVEDIEQYF
TRBJ2-2,TRBV6-6,TRBD2,NA,TGTGCCAGCAGTTTCCCTAGCGGGAAGGCCACCGGGGAGCTGTTTTTT,CASSFPSGKATGELFF
TRBJ2-3,TRBV10-3,NA,NA,TGTGCCATCAGACAGGGCACAGATACGCAGTATTTT,CAIRQGTDTQYF
TRBJ1-4,TRBV28,TRBD1,NA,TGTGCCAGCAGTCCTTACCTCTCCCGACAGGGGCTTAATGAAAAACTGTTTTTT,CASSPYLSRQGLNEKLFF
TRBJ2-3,TRBV2,TRBD1,NA,TGTGCCAGCAGGCCCGGGACAGGGGTCCTAAAGACGCAGTATTTT,CASRPGTGVLKTQYF
TRBJ2-3,TRBV9,NA,once,TGTGCCAGCCCGTTGGAAGATACGCAGTATTTT,CASPLEDTQYF
TRBJ2-2,TRBV5-1,NA,NA,TGCGCCAGCAGCTTGGTTCAGGGAGGGGAGCTGTTTTTT,CASSLVQGGELFF
TRBJ2-1,TRBV6-6,NA,NA,TGTGCCAGCAATCCCTTTTCATTATACAATGAGCAGTTCTTC,CASNPFSLYNEQFF
TRBJ2-7,TRBV9,TRBD2,NA,TGTGCCAGCAGCGTAGGACTAGCGGGAGAAGCCTACGAGCAGTACTTC,CASSVGLAGEAYEQYF
TRBJ2-7,TRBV15,NA,NA,TGTGCCACCAGCAGTTCGGAACAGGGTGGGTCAAGGTACGAGCAGTACTTC,CATSSSEQGGSRYEQYF
TRBJ2-2,TRBV27,NA,NA,TGTGCCAGCAGTTTCTTATTGACGAACACCGGGGAGCTGTTTTTT,CASSFLLTNTGELFF
TRBJ1-4,TRBV29-1,NA,NA,TGCAGCGCTAGAGGATACCTTAGTGAAAAACTGTTTTTT,CSARGYLSEKLFF
TRBJ2-7,TRBV7-4,TRBD2,NA,TGTGCCAGCAGCCTAGAAAAAATCGGGACTAGCGGGATTAGGGAGCAGTACTTC,CASSLEKIGTSGIREQYF